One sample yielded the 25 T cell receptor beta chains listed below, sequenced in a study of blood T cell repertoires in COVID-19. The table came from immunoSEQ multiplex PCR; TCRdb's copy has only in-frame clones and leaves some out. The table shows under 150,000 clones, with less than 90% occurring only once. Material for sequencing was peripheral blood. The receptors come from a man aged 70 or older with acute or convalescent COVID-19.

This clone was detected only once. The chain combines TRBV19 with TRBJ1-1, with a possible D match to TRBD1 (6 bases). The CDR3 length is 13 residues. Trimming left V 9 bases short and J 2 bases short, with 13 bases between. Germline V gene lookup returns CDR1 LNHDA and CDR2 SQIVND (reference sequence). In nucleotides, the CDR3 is TGTGCCAGCAGGAGGACAGCCAACACTGAAGCTTTCTTT. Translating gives CASRRTANTEAFF.

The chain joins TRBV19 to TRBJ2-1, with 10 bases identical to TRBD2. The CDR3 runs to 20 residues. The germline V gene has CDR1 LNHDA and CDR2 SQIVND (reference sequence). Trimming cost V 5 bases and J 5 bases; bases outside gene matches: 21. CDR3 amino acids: CASSPPVLGPLAGRNNEQFF. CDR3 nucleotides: TGTGCCAGTAGTCCCCCAGTCCTGGGGCCACTAGCGGGGAGAAACAATGAGCAGTTCTTC. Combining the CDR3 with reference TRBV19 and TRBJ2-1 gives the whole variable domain DGGITQSPKYLFRKEGQNVTLSCEQNLNHDAMYWYRQDPGQGLRLIYYSQIVNDFQKGDIAEGYSVSREKKESFPLTVTSAQKNPTAFYLCASSPPVLGPLAGRNNEQFFGPGTRLTVL.

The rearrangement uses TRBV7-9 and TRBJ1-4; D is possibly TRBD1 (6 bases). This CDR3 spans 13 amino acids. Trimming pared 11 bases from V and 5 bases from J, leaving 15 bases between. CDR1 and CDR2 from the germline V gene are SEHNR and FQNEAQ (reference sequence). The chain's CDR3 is CAVTGRVNEKLFF. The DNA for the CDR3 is TGTGCCGTCACAGGGCGGGTGAATGAAAAACTGTTTTTT.

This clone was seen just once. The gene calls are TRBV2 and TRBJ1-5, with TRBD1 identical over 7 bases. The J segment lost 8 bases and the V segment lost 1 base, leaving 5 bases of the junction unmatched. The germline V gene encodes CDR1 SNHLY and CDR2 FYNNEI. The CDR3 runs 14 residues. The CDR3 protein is CASSEGQGEEPQHF. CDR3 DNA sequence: TGTGCCAGCAGTGAAGGACAGGGTGAAGAGCCCCAGCATTTT. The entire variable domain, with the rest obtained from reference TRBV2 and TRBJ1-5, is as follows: EPEVTQTPSHQVTQMGQEVILRCVPISNHLYFYWYRQILGQKVEFLVSFYNNEISEKSEIFDDQFSVERPDGSNFTLKIRSTKLEDSAMYFCASSEGQGEEPQHFGDGTRLSIL.

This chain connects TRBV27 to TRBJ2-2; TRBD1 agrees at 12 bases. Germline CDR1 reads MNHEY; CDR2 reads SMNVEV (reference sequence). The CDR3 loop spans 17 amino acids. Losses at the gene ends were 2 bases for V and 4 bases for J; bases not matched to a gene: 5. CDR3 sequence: CASSLRGQGAFTGELFF. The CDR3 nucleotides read TGTGCCAGCAGTTTAAGGGGACAGGGGGCTTTCACCGGGGAGCTGTTTTTT.

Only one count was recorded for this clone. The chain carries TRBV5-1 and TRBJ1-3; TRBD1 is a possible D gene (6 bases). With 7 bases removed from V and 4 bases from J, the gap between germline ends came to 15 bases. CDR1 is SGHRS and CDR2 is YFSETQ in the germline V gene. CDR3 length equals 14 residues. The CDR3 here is CASGAGVAGNTIYF. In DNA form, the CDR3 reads TGCGCCAGCGGCGCAGGGGTAGCAGGAAACACCATATATTTT.

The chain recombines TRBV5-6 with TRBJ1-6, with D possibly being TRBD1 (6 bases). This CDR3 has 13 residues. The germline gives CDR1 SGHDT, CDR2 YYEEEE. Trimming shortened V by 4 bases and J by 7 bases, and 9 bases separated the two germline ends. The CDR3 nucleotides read TGTGCCAGCAGCAATGGACAGAATTCACCCCTCCACTTT. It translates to CASSNGQNSPLHF.

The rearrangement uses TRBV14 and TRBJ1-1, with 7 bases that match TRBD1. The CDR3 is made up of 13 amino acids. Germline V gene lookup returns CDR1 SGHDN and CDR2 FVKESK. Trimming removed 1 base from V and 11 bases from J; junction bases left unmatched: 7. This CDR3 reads CASSQGRTGRAFF. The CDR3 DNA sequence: TGTGCCAGCAGCCAAGGACGGACAGGTCGGGCTTTCTTT. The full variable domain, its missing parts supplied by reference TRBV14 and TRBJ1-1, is EAGVTQFPSHSVIEKGQTVTLRCDPISGHDNLYWYRRVMGKEIKFLLHFVKESKQDESGMPNNRFLAERTGGTYSTLKVQPAELEDSGVYFCASSQGRTGRAFFGQGTRLTVV.

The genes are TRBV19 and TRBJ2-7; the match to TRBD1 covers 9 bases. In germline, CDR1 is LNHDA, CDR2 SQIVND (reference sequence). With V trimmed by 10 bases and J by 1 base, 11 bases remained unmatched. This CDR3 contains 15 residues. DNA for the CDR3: TGTGCCACCTCTTTGGGACAGGGACTGTCCTACGAGCAGTACTTC. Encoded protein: CATSLGQGLSYEQYF.

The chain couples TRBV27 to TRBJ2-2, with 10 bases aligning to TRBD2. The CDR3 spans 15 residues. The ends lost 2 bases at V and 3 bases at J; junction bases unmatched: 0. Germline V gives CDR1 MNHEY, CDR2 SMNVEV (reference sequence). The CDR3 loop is CASSLLAGDTGELFF. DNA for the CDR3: TGTGCCAGCAGTTTACTAGCGGGGGACACCGGGGAGCTGTTTTTT.

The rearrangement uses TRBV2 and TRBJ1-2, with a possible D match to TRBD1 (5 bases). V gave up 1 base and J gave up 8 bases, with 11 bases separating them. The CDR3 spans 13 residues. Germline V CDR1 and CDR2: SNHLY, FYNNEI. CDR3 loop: CASSEDTGGGYTF. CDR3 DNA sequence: TGTGCCAGCAGTGAAGACACAGGCGGCGGCTACACCTTC. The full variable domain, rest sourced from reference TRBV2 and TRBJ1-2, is EPEVTQTPSHQVTQMGQEVILRCVPISNHLYFYWYRQILGQKVEFLVSFYNNEISEKSEIFDDQFSVERPDGSNFTLKIRSTKLEDSAMYFCASSEDTGGGYTFGSGTRLTVV.

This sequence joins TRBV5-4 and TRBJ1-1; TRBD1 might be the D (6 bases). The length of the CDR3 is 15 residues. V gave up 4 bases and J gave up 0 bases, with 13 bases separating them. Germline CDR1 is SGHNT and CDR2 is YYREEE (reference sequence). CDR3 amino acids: CASSGSGQMNTEAFF. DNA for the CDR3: TGTGCCAGCAGCGGATCGGGACAAATGAACACTGAAGCTTTCTTT.

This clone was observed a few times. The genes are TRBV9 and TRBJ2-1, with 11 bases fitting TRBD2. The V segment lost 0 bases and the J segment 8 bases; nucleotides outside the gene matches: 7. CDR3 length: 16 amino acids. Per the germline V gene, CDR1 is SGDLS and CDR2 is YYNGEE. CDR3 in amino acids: CASSVGASGGSHEQFF. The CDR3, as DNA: TGTGCCAGCAGCGTAGGGGCTAGCGGGGGGTCCCATGAGCAGTTCTTC.

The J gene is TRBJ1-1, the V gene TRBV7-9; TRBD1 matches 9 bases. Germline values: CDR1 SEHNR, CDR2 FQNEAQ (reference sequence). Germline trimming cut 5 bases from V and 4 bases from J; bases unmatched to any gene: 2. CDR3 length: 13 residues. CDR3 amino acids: CASSRQGGTEAFF. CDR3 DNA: TGTGCCAGCAGCAGACAGGGGGGCACTGAAGCTTTCTTT.

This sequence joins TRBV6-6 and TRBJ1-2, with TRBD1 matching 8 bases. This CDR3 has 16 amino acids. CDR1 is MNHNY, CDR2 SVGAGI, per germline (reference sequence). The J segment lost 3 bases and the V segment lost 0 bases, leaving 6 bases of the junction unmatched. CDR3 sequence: CASSYSGQGLHYGYTF. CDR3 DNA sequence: TGTGCCAGCAGTTACTCCGGACAGGGCCTACACTATGGCTACACCTTC.

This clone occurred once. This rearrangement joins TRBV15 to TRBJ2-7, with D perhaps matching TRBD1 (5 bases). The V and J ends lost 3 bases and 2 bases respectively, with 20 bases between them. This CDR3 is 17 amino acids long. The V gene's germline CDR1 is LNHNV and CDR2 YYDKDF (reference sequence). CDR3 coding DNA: TGTGCCACCAGCAGTTCTTTTTTTCAGGGTTCGCCCTACGAGCAGTACTTC. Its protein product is CATSSSFFQGSPYEQYF.

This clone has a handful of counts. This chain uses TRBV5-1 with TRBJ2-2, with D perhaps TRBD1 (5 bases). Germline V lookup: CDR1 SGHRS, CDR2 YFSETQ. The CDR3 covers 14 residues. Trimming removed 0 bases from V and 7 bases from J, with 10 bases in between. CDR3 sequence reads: CASSLGQRGGELFF. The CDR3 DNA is TGCGCCAGCAGCTTGGGACAGCGAGGCGGGGAGCTGTTTTTT.

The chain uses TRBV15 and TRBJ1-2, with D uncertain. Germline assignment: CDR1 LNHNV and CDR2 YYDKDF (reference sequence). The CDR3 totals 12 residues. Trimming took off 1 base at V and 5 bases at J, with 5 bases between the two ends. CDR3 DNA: TGTGCCACCAGCAGAGCGGGGTATGGCTACACCTTC. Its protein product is CATSRAGYGYTF.

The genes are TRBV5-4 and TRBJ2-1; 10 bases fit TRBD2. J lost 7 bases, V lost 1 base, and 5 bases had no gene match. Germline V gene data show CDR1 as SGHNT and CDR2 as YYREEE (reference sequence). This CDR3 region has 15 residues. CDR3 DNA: TGTGCCAGCAGCTTGCGCCTAGCGGGAGCAAATGAGCAGTTCTTC. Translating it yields CASSLRLAGANEQFF.

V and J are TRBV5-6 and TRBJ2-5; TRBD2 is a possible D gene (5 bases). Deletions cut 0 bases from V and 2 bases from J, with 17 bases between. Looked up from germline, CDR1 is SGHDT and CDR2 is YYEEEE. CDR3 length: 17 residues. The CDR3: CASSLASGSRIQETQYF. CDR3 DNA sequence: TGTGCCAGCAGCTTGGCCAGCGGCAGTAGAATTCAAGAGACCCAGTACTTC.

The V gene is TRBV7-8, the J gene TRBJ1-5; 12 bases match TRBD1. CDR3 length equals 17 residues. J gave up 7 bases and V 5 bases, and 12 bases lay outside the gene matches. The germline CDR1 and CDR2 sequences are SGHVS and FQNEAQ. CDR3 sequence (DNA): TGTGCCAGCAGCCCCAGGGACAGGGGGCGTCTGGGCCAGCCCCAGCATTTT. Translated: CASSPRDRGRLGQPQHF.

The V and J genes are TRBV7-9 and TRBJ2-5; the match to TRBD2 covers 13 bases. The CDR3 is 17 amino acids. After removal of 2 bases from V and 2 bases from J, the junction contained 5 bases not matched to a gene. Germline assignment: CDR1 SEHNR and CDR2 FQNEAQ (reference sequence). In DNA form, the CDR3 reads TGTGCCAGCAGCTTAAAGACTAGCGGGGGGATGCAAGAGACCCAGTACTTC. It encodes CASSLKTSGGMQETQYF.

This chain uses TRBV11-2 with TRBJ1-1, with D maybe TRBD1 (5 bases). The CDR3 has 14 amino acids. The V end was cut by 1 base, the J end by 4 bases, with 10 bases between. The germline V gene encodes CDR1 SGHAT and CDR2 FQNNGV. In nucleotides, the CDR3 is TGTGCCAGCAGCTTAGGTGGCAGGGCCACTGAAGCTTTCTTT. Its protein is CASSLGGRATEAFF.

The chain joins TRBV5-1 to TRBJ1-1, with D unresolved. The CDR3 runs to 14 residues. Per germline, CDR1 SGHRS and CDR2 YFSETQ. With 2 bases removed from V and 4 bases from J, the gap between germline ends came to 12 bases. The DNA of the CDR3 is TGCGCCAGCAGCTTATCGGGAATCGGCACTGAAGCTTTCTTT. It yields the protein CASSLSGIGTEAFF.

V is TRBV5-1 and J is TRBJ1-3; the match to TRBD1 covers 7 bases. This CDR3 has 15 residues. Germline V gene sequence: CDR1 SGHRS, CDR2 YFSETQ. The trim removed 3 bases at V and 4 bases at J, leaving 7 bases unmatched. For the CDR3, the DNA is TGCGCCAGCAGCTCCCAGGGGGTAGGAGGAAACACCATATATTTT. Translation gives CASSSQGVGGNTIYF.